This T cell receptor (beta chain) was documented in a study of early T cells in non-severe SARS-CoV-2 infection. This CDR3 region has 12 residues. The germline V gene has CDR1 SGHAT and CDR2 FQDESV (reference sequence). As for this clonotype: A junction end diverges from the germline sequence, so it may reflect a read error.

One entry per CDR3 protein results from TCRdb running MiXCR on the 5' RACE reads. The repertoire holds under 60,000 distinct CDR3 sequences, with roughly 8.2% as singletons. The sequence came from an adult who was a healthcare worker with PCR-confirmed SARS-CoV-2 infection or an uninfected control (not recorded which). Sequenced material: whole blood. V usage is TRBV11-1 and J usage is TRBJ2-5; D is ambiguous. The CDR3 protein is CASSLAGQVVDF. As DNA, the CDR3 is TGTGCCAGCAGCTTAGCGGGTCAGGTGGTGGACTTC.